The 18 T cell receptor beta chains presented below share a single source sample, sequenced in a study of T cells in Graves' hyperthyroidism and ophthalmopathy (dated by TCRdb to between 2018 and 2020). The library was built by means of multiplex PCR. The reads were generated on an Illumina HiSeq 2000. The TCR beta CDR3 regions were amplified from the RNA transcripts. A first-round RT-PCR of the TCR CDR3 used the HTBI primer set with the Qiagen OneStep RT-PCR kit. TCRdb took the public reads, trimmed them with fastp at Q25, ran MiXCR for clone calling and kept in-frame beta chains. Identical CDR3 proteins give one entry, which carries the most common genes and DNA. The sample table records about 300,000 distinct CDR3 sequences; 12% to 15% of these occur just once. The ten largest clones add up to roughly 8.2% of the sample. Sequenced input: blood. The source of these receptors is a middle-aged woman with Graves' hyperthyroidism.

This clonotype has a handful of counts. The CDR3 is CASSPPSGSYNEQFF. CDR3 nucleotides: TGTGCCAGCAGCCCCCCTAGCGGTTCCTACAATGAGCAGTTCTTC. The chain uses TRBV7-9 and TRBJ2-1; 7 nucleotides line up with TRBD2. Germline CDR1 is SEHNR and CDR2 is FQNEAQ (reference sequence). CDR3 length: 15 amino acids. With 5 bases clipped from V and 1 base from J, the junction kept 5 bases outside the gene matches.

The CDR3 coding sequence is TGTGCCACCAGCCCCGGGGGGGGAGTCAACGAGCAGTACTTC. Amino acid sequence: CATSPGGGVNEQYF. V and J are TRBV15 and TRBJ2-7; 8 bases map to TRBD2. With 5 bases clipped from V and 5 bases from J, the junction kept 8 bases outside the gene matches. The V gene's germline CDR1 is LNHNV and CDR2 YYDKDF (reference sequence). CDR3 length: 14 amino acids.

This clonotype was seen many times. The chain has TRBV11-3 and TRBJ2-5, with 8 bases aligning to TRBD1. The trim removed 4 bases at V and 5 bases at J, leaving 6 bases unmatched. Germline V gene data show CDR1 as SGHNT and CDR2 as YENEEA. The CDR3 is 14 residues long. Here the CDR3 reads CASSSQTGDETQYF. CDR3 in DNA: TGTGCCAGCAGCTCGCAGACAGGGGACGAGACCCAGTACTTC.

This clonotype showed up many times. J is TRBJ1-2 and V is TRBV5-1; 9 nucleotides align to TRBD1. V was clipped by 4 bases and J by 4 bases; unmatched bases: 11. Germline CDR1 is SGHRS and CDR2 is YFSETQ. The CDR3 runs to 16 residues. Here the CDR3 DNA reads TGCGCCAGCAGCCGAGAACCGGGACAGGGCGGCTATGGCTACACCTTC. This translates into CASSREPGQGGYGYTF.

This clonotype has ten or more counts. The V call is TRBV18, the J call TRBJ2-5, with a tentative D call TRBD2 (6 bases). The CDR3 extends over 13 amino acids. CDR1 and CDR2 from the germline V gene are KGHSH and LQKENI. V was shortened by 3 bases and J by 3 bases, with 8 bases between the two germline ends. Here the CDR3 DNA reads TGTGCCAGCTCACCGGGGGGTGAAGAGACCCAGTACTTC. Translation: CASSPGGEETQYF.

This clonotype has ten or more counts. The chain employs TRBV2 and TRBJ1-3, with unresolved D. Germline V gene lookup returns CDR1 SNHLY and CDR2 FYNNEI. Between the trimmed V and J ends, which lost 7 bases and 1 base, there was a span of 5 bases. CDR3 size: 12 residues. The DNA of the CDR3 is TGTGCCAGCACGGGTTCTGGAAACACCATATATTTT. It is translated as CASTGSGNTIYF.

This clonotype was detected many times. The chain recombines TRBV20-1 with TRBJ1-5; weak D call: TRBD1 (5 bases). Trimming removed 0 bases from V and 0 bases from J, with 15 bases in between. This CDR3 has 17 residues. Germline V lookup: CDR1 DFQATT, CDR2 SNEGSKA (reference sequence). The CDR3 region is CSARDAVQANSNQPQHF. The DNA for the CDR3 is TGCAGTGCTAGAGATGCCGTACAGGCAAATAGCAATCAGCCCCAGCATTTT.

The chain employs TRBV5-4 and TRBJ1-6; no definite D call. Trimming left V 0 bases short and J 5 bases short, with 9 bases between. The germline CDR1 and CDR2 sequences are SGHNT and YYREEE (reference sequence). This CDR3 has 15 residues. Here the CDR3 DNA reads TGTGCCAGCAGCTTGGGGACCCCTGATAATTCACCCCTCCACTTT. Its protein product is CASSLGTPDNSPLHF.

Many counts were recorded for this clonotype. The CDR3, as DNA: TGTGCCAGCAGCACTAACACTGAAGCTTTCTTT. This codes for CASSTNTEAFF. The chain uses TRBV7-9 and TRBJ1-1; D is ambiguous. V was clipped by 5 bases and J by 2 bases, with 3 bases between them. Per germline, CDR1 SEHNR and CDR2 FQNEAQ (reference sequence). This CDR3 contains 11 residues.

This clonotype came up a few times. The chain is built from TRBV11-2 and TRBJ1-6; possibly TRBD1 for D (6 bases). From germline, CDR1 is SGHAT and CDR2 FQNNGV. V was pared by 5 bases and J by 5 bases, with 16 bases between. This CDR3 comprises 16 residues. Here the CDR3 reads CASSKTGGRDNSPLHF. DNA of the CDR3: TGTGCCAGCAGCAAAACCGGGGGGCGAGATAATTCACCCCTCCACTTT.

The CDR3 spells CSVVGGSTMYEQYF. The CDR3 DNA reads TGCAGCGTTGTAGGTGGGAGTACAATGTACGAGCAGTACTTC. The V and J genes are TRBV29-1 and TRBJ2-7, with D possibly TRBD2 on 5 matching bases. The V end lost 4 bases, the J end lost 4 bases, and 17 bases lay between the germline ends. Germline V CDR1 and CDR2: SQVTM, ANQGSEA. The CDR3 is 14 residues long.

This clonotype has more than one count but fewer than ten. V gene TRBV18 combines with J gene TRBJ2-5; D might be TRBD2 (7 bases). The CDR3 has 16 amino acids. Trimming took 6 bases from V and 2 from J, leaving 19 bases between them. The germline V gene encodes CDR1 KGHSH and CDR2 LQKENI. The CDR3 DNA sequence: TGTGCCAGCTCCCTCCGGGCGGGGGCTAGGCAAGAGACCCAGTACTTC. It specifies CASSLRAGARQETQYF.

This clonotype was seen repeatedly, ten times or more. The chain employs TRBV20-1 and TRBJ1-1; no firm D call. The CDR3 totals 14 residues. Germline V CDR1 and CDR2: DFQATT, SNEGSKA (reference sequence). Trimming left V 6 bases short and J 7 bases short, with 21 bases between. CDR3 sequence (DNA): TGCAGTGCCCCGTTCGGGTCCAGACCTCTTGAAGCTTTCTTT. This gives the protein CSAPFGSRPLEAFF.

The rearrangement links TRBV20-1 to TRBJ2-1, with D perhaps matching TRBD1 or TRBD2 (7 bases each). The V end was cut by 6 bases, the J end by 8 bases, with 20 bases between. The germline V gene has CDR1 DFQATT and CDR2 SNEGSKA (reference sequence). This CDR3 region has 14 residues. The CDR3 here is CSAQGGEGQDEQFF. CDR3 coding DNA: TGCAGTGCCCAGGGGGGGGAGGGCCAAGATGAGCAGTTCTTC.

This clonotype was detected ten times or more. The rearrangement links TRBV9 to TRBJ2-1, with D possibly called TRBD1 or TRBD2 (5 bases each). Germline loops: CDR1 SGDLS, CDR2 YYNGEE. V was trimmed by 0 bases and J by 0 bases, leaving 10 bases between them. The CDR3 length is 16 residues. CDR3 bases: TGTGCCAGCAGCGTAGGCCCGGGACCCTCCTACAATGAGCAGTTCTTC. This gives the protein CASSVGPGPSYNEQFF.

This clonotype has only a few counts. The V call is TRBV5-1, the J call TRBJ2-3, with D uncertain. With 4 bases removed from V and 6 bases from J, the gap between germline ends came to 24 bases. In germline, CDR1 is SGHRS, CDR2 YFSETQ. This CDR3 has 17 residues. In DNA form, the CDR3 reads TGCGCCAGCAGCCTCAGTCAGCCGGGCAAAGAAGGGGATACGCAGTATTTT. This translates into CASSLSQPGKEGDTQYF. Based on the CDR3 plus reference TRBV5-1 and TRBJ2-3, the full variable domain is KAGVTQTPRYLIKTRGQQVTLSCSPISGHRSVSWYQQTPGQGLQFLFEYFSETQRNKGNFPGRFSGRQFSNSRSEMNVSTLELGDSALYLCASSLSQPGKEGDTQYFGPGTRLTVL.

This clonotype has just a few counts. The junction shows a germline mismatch at one end, possibly a read error. The chain is built from TRBV11-2 and TRBJ1-5; TRBD1 might be the D (5 bases). The CDR3 extends over 17 amino acids. Germline lookup yields CDR1 SGHAT and CDR2 FQNNGV. CDR3 residues: CASSSSATGLINQPRHF. The CDR3 DNA sequence: TGTGCCAGCAGCTCTAGTGCCACGGGACTAATCAATCAGCCCCGGCATTTT. The full variable domain, in which reference TRBV11-2 and TRBJ1-5 provide the parts outside the CDR3, is EAGVAQSPRYKIIEKRQSVAFWCNPISGHATLYWYQQILGQGPKLLIQFQNNGVVDDSQLPKDRFSAERLKGVDSTLKIQPAKLEDSAVYLCASSSSATGLINQPRHFGDGTRLSIL.

This clonotype was seen repeatedly, ten times or more. The chain combines TRBV11-2 with TRBJ2-5; 11 nucleotides match TRBD2. Germline-derived CDR1 and CDR2 are SGHAT and FQNNGV. The CDR3 covers 16 residues. The junction had 10 bases not matched to a gene; V was cut back by 5 bases and J by 5 bases. CDR3 residues: CASSPGTSGEGETQYF. For the CDR3, the DNA is TGTGCCAGCAGCCCCGGGACTAGCGGAGAGGGGGAGACCCAGTACTTC.